These T cell receptor beta chains were read from a single sample in a study of T cell responses to AZD1222 COVID-19 vaccine. Assay used: immunoSEQ multiplex PCR; TCRdb lists only in-frame clones, some missing. Of roughly 100,000 clones in the sample, 88% were seen once. Source: peripheral blood, taken on day 0 of AZD1222 vaccination. These TCRs come from an adult in good health. Both conserved end residues are part of each CDR3. A D gene is named only where the DNA matches it firmly. Clone sizes are given selectively: once, few, many, or a class where the clone is expanded.

J gene,D gene,clone size,V gene,CDR3 protein,CDR3 DNA
TRBJ2-2,-,-,TRBV29-1,CSVGISPAELRTGELFF,TGCAGCGTTGGGATCTCTCCGGCGGAGCTAAGAACCGGGGAGCTGTTTTTT
TRBJ2-1,TRBD2,-,TRBV30,CAQTVSGDGEQFF,TGTGCACAGACAGTTAGCGGGGACGGTGAGCAGTTCTTC
TRBJ1-2,TRBD1,-,TRBV27,CASSLAGGRGYTF,TGTGCCAGCAGTTTAGCAGGGGGCCGTGGCTACACCTTC
TRBJ2-2,-,-,TRBV9,CASSVRGTNTGELFF,TGTGCCAGCAGCGTCCGGGGAACGAACACCGGGGAGCTGTTTTTT
TRBJ1-1,-,-,TRBV9,CASSSPLASSEAFF,TGTGCCAGCAGCTCTCCCCTTGCAAGTTCAGAAGCTTTCTTT
TRBJ1-1,-,-,TRBV12-3/TRBV12-4,CASSPLGTEAFF,TGTGCCAGCAGCCCTCTCGGCACTGAAGCTTTCTTT
TRBJ2-2,-,once,TRBV5-8,CASSLGTVLANTGELFF,TGTGCCAGCAGCTTGGGGACAGTCCTCGCGAACACCGGGGAGCTGTTTTTT
TRBJ1-6,-,-,TRBV30,CAGSSGNNSPLHF,TGTGCCGGTTCTTCAGGGAATAATTCACCCCTCCACTTT
TRBJ1-5,-,-,TRBV5-5,CASSSGESQPQHF,TGTGCCAGCAGCTCAGGGGAGTCTCAGCCCCAGCATTTT
TRBJ1-1,-,once,TRBV6-2/TRBV6-3,CASSSDVDHTEAFF,TGTGCCAGCAGCTCCGACGTGGACCACACTGAAGCTTTCTTT
TRBJ2-1,-,-,TRBV6-5,CASRRRRDPYNEQFF,TGTGCCAGCAGACGTCGTAGGGACCCCTACAATGAGCAGTTCTTC
TRBJ1-1,TRBD1,-,TRBV7-3,CASSHGQGRTFF,TGTGCCAGCAGCCACGGACAGGGGCGAACTTTCTTT
TRBJ2-7,-,-,TRBV24-1,CATSDKNAGLPYEQYF,TGTGCCACCAGTGATAAAAATGCAGGGCTCCCCTACGAGCAGTACTTC
TRBJ2-1,-,-,TRBV14,CASSQEGRAGYNEQFF,TGTGCCAGCAGCCAAGAAGGCCGAGCAGGCTACAATGAGCAGTTCTTC
TRBJ2-5,TRBD1,-,TRBV19,CASSATGGTLETQYF,TGTGCCAGTAGTGCTACAGGGGGGACGTTGGAGACCCAGTACTTC
TRBJ1-2,-,-,TRBV19,CASSSGGVYGYTF,TGTGCCAGTAGTAGCGGGGGGGTGTATGGCTACACCTTC
TRBJ1-4,-,-,TRBV3-1/TRBV3-2,CASIARRSGQGTNEKLFF,TGTGCCAGCATCGCCCGCCGATCCGGTCAGGGAACTAATGAAAAACTGTTTTTT
TRBJ2-3,TRBD2,-,TRBV29-1,CSVVGLASGADTQYF,TGCAGCGTTGTTGGTCTGGCTAGCGGGGCAGATACGCAGTATTTT
TRBJ2-3,-,-,TRBV21-1,CASSKGRKASLSDTQYF,TGTGCCAGCAGCAAAGGTCGGAAGGCTAGCCTCTCAGATACGCAGTATTTT
TRBJ1-2,-,-,TRBV7-2,CASSLEGRGSYGYTF,TGTGCCAGCAGCTTAGAGGGCAGGGGCTCCTATGGCTACACCTTC
TRBJ1-2,-,-,TRBV28,CASSLQGANYGYTF,TGTGCCAGCAGTTTACAGGGAGCTAACTATGGCTACACCTTC
TRBJ1-2,-,-,TRBV3-1/TRBV3-2,CASLSRGGQHTF,TGTGCCAGCCTTAGTCGGGGGGGTCAACACACCTTC
TRBJ1-1,-,-,TRBV12-3/TRBV12-4,CASSFGGNTEAFF,TGTGCCAGCAGTTTTGGGGGGAACACTGAAGCTTTCTTT
TRBJ2-7,-,once,TRBV7-7,CASSEVGGLEQYF,TGTGCTAGCAGCGAAGTGGGGGGGCTCGAGCAGTACTTC
TRBJ1-4,-,once,TRBV6-6,CASSFRQNNEKLFF,TGTGCCAGCAGTTTCCGACAGAATAATGAAAAACTGTTTTTT
TRBJ2-3,TRBD2,-,TRBV6-4,CASSANLAEPTDTQYF,TGTGCCAGCAGCGCCAACCTAGCGGAACCAACAGATACGCAGTATTTT
TRBJ2-2,-,few,TRBV30,CAWKGTGELFF,TGTGCCTGGAAGGGGACCGGGGAGCTGTTTTTT
TRBJ1-3,-,-,TRBV5-4,CASTIQSSGNTIYF,TGTGCCAGCACCATTCAGAGCTCTGGAAACACCATATATTTT
TRBJ1-5,-,-,TRBV3-1/TRBV3-2,CASSQAAVENQPQHF,TGTGCCAGCAGCCAAGCAGCAGTGGAAAATCAGCCCCAGCATTTT